A single sample gave rise to the 2 T cell receptor beta chains below, sequenced in a study of T cells in Graves' hyperthyroidism and ophthalmopathy. Using RNA transcripts as the source, TCR beta CDR3 regions were amplified. First-round RT-PCR of the TCR CDR3 relied on the HTBI primer set. Each CDR3 protein gets one entry after TCRdb re-called the multiplex PCR reads with MiXCR. The profile shows 450,000 to 600,000 distinct CDR3 sequences, around 20% of them singletons. Sequencing was done on a sample of blood. These receptors originate from a man in his forties with Graves' ophthalmopathy.

This clonotype has at least ten counts. One end of the junction is discordant with germline, which a read error may explain. This chain links TRBV27 with TRBJ2-7, with 7 bases identical to TRBD1. Germline lookup yields CDR1 MNHEY and CDR2 SMNVEV (reference sequence). This CDR3 has 13 residues. For the CDR3, the DNA is TGTGCCAGCAGAGGACAGGAGTCCTCCGAGCAGTACTTC. It encodes CASRGQESSEQYF.

In DNA form, the CDR3 reads TGTGCCAGCAGTGAAACAGGACAACTGTTTTTT. Translating gives CASSETGQLFF. V gene TRBV2 combines with J gene TRBJ1-4; TRBD1 might be the D (5 bases). V shed 2 bases and J shed 12 bases, with 7 bases lying between them. CDR1 and CDR2 (germline): SNHLY, FYNNEI. This CDR3 spans 11 amino acids.